These 14 T cell receptor beta chains were all obtained from the same sample, sequenced in a study of CD8+ T cells in alopecia areata. cDNA prepared by RNA extraction and subsequent reverse transcription served as the template for sequencing. Generated by immunoSEQ multiplex PCR, the TCRdb table keeps only in-frame clones and is missing some. The sample includes about 180,000 clones, around 64% of them seen just once. This sample comprised CD8+ T cells sorted from blood, obtained at week 0. The receptor source for this set is a human donor with alopecia areata.

The rearrangement joins TRBV5-1 to TRBJ2-3; TRBD2 aligns across 11 bases. V shed 7 bases, J shed 1 base, and the junction held 5 bases outside the gene matches. Germline CDR1 reads SGHRS; CDR2 reads YFSETQ. The CDR3 extends over 15 amino acids. In DNA, the CDR3 is TGCGCCAGCCAAACTAGCGGGGGACGCACAGATACGCAGTATTTT. Translated, it gives CASQTSGGRTDTQYF.

This rearrangement joins TRBV10-3 to TRBJ2-1; unclear D gene. V was shortened by 3 bases and J by 5 bases, with 8 bases between the two germline ends. CDR3 length: 13 residues. The V gene's germline CDR1 is ENHRY and CDR2 SYGVKD. The CDR3 here is CAISDRQDNEQFF. In DNA, the CDR3 is TGTGCCATCAGTGACCGGCAGGACAATGAGCAGTTCTTC.

The chain combines TRBV4-1 with TRBJ1-1, with no clear D. The CDR3 is 12 residues long. Trimming cost V 1 base and J 6 bases, with 6 bases left between them. From germline, CDR1 is MGHRA and CDR2 YSYEKL. This CDR3 is CASSQGGPEAFF. The CDR3 nucleotides read TGCGCCAGCAGCCAAGGGGGTCCTGAAGCTTTCTTT.

The chain recombines TRBV23-1 with TRBJ1-5; no definite D call. TRBV23-1 is an ORF, with its function uncertain. This CDR3 region has 17 residues. The ends were cut back, 0 bases at V and 2 bases at J, with 14 bases in the middle. The CDR3 reads CASSQSAKEEGNQPQHF. CDR3 DNA: TGCGCCAGCAGTCAATCGGCGAAGGAAGAAGGCAATCAGCCCCAGCATTTT.

This clone has a handful of counts. J is TRBJ2-3 and V is TRBV10-3; no firm D call. From germline, CDR1 is ENHRY and CDR2 SYGVKD. This CDR3 region has 15 residues. V was shortened by 8 bases and J by 2 bases, with 17 bases between the two germline ends. This chain's CDR3 is CAIALGARPTDTQYF. CDR3 nucleotides: TGTGCCATCGCTCTTGGAGCACGCCCCACAGATACGCAGTATTTT.

The V call is TRBV12-5, the J call TRBJ2-5; D perhaps matches TRBD1 (6 bases). Germline V gene lookup returns CDR1 LGHNT and CDR2 FRNRAP. The length of the CDR3 is 15 residues. V lost 4 bases and J lost 3, with 15 bases in between. The CDR3 bases are TGTGCTAGTGGTTGGACTCGGACAGATAAAGAGACCCAGTACTTC. Encoded protein: CASGWTRTDKETQYF.

The CDR3 DNA reads as TGTGCCAGCGTGTTGGATACAATCGTCTATGGCTACACCTTC. The encoded protein is CASVLDTIVYGYTF. The V call is TRBV6-1, the J call TRBJ1-2; D gene unclear. The germline V gene encodes CDR1 MNHNS and CDR2 SASEGT. The V end was cut by 8 bases, the J end by 4 bases, with 17 bases between. The CDR3 runs to 14 residues.

The chain has TRBV10-3 and TRBJ2-1; possible D gene TRBD2, 5 bases. V was shortened by 11 bases and J by 7 bases, with 6 bases between the two germline ends. This CDR3 is 9 amino acids long. Germline values: CDR1 ENHRY, CDR2 SYGVKD. CDR3 nucleotides: TGTGCCTGCGGGAATGAGCAGTTCTTC. Protein product: CACGNEQFF.

The J gene is TRBJ2-1, the V gene TRBV29-1; D may be TRBD2 (7 bases). The V gene's germline CDR1 is SQVTM and CDR2 ANQGSEA. V was trimmed by 8 bases and J by 2 bases, leaving 16 bases between them. The CDR3 totals 14 residues. CDR3 sequence: CSSEGGGTYNEQFF. In nucleotides, the CDR3 is TGCAGCTCCGAAGGGGGGGGTACCTACAATGAGCAGTTCTTC.

The rearrangement joins TRBV11-2 to TRBJ2-7, with D maybe TRBD1 (6 bases). CDR1 SGHAT and CDR2 FQNNGV come from the germline V gene. The CDR3 has 15 amino acids. Between the trimmed V and J ends, which lost 1 base and 1 base, there was a span of 11 bases. The CDR3 region has the DNA TGTGCCAGCAGCTTAGGGAGGACAGCTTCCTACGAGCAGTACTTC. This sequence encodes CASSLGRTASYEQYF. Filled out from reference TRBV11-2 and TRBJ2-7, the complete variable domain reads EAGVAQSPRYKIIEKRQSVAFWCNPISGHATLYWYQQILGQGPKLLIQFQNNGVVDDSQLPKDRFSAERLKGVDSTLKIQPAKLEDSAVYLCASSLGRTASYEQYFGPGTRLTVT.

The V and J genes are TRBV13 and TRBJ2-3, with 7 bases aligning to TRBD1. The germline V gene has CDR1 PRHDT and CDR2 FYEKMQ (reference sequence). Trimming removed 7 bases from V and 2 bases from J; junction bases left unmatched: 9. This CDR3 is 15 amino acids long. The CDR3: CASNTRGYLTDTQYF. The CDR3 coding sequence is TGTGCCAGCAACACCAGGGGGTACCTCACAGATACGCAGTATTTT. Full variable domain (missing parts from reference TRBV13 and TRBJ2-3): AAGVIQSPRHLIKEKRETATLKCYPIPRHDTVYWYQQGPGQDPQFLISFYEKMQSDKGSIPDRFSAQQFSDYHSELNMSSLELGDSALYFCASNTRGYLTDTQYFGPGTRLTVL.

This chain uses TRBV2 with TRBJ1-4; 12 positions agree with TRBD1. CDR1 and CDR2 (germline): SNHLY, FYNNEI. This CDR3 contains 16 residues. Trimming took 7 bases from V and 6 from J; bases not matched to a gene: 9. The CDR3 spells CASTTGQGARDEKLFF. In nucleotides, the CDR3 is TGTGCCAGCACCACGGGACAGGGGGCGCGTGATGAAAAACTGTTTTTT.

The chain joins TRBV5-6 to TRBJ1-2, with 10 bases aligning to TRBD1. The junction had 4 bases not matched to a gene; V was cut back by 0 bases and J by 2 bases. CDR3 length: 16 residues. Germline CDR1 reads SGHDT; CDR2 reads YYEEEE. This chain's CDR3 is CASSLGLGQGNYGYTF. The DNA for the CDR3 is TGTGCCAGCAGCTTGGGTTTGGGACAGGGGAACTATGGCTACACCTTC.

The genes are TRBV6-5 and TRBJ1-1; 7 bases line up with TRBD1. Per the germline V gene, CDR1 is MNHEY and CDR2 is SVGAGI. CDR3 length: 15 amino acids. J gave up 2 bases and V 8 bases, and 11 bases lay outside the gene matches. The CDR3 DNA follows: TGTGCCAGCTCCCCCCTGACAGGGCCCAACACTGAAGCTTTCTTT. As protein: CASSPLTGPNTEAFF.